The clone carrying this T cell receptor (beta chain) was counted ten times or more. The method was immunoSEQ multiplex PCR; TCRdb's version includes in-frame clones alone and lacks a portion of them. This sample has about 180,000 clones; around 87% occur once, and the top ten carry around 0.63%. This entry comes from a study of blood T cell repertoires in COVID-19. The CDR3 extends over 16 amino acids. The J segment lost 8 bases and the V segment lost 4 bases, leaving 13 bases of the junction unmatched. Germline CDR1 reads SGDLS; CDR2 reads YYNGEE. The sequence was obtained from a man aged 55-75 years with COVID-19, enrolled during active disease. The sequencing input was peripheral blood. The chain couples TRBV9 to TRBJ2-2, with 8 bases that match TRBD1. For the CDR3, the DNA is TGTGCCAGCAGCTACCGACAGGGGCCTGGATCAGGGGAGCTGTTTTTT. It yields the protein CASSYRQGPGSGELFF.